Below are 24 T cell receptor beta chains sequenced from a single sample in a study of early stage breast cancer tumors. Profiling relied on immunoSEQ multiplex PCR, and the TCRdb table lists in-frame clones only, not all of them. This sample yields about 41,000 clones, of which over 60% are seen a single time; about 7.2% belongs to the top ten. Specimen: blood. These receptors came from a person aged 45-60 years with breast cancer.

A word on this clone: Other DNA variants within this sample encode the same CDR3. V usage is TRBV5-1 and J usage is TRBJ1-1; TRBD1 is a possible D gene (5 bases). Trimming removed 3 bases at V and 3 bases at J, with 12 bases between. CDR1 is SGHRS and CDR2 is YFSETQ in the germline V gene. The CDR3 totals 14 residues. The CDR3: CASSSQGGDTEAFF. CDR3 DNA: TGCGCCAGCAGCTCCCAGGGAGGGGACACTGAAGCTTTCTTT.

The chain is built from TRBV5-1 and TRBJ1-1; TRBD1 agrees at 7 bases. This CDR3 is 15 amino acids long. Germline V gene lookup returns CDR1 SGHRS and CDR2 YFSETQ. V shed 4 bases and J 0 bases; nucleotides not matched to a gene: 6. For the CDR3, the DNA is TGCGCCAGCAGCGACGGACAGGTCATGAACACTGAAGCTTTCTTT. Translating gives CASSDGQVMNTEAFF. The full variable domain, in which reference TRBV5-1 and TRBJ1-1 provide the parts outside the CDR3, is KAGVTQTPRYLIKTRGQQVTLSCSPISGHRSVSWYQQTPGQGLQFLFEYFSETQRNKGNFPGRFSGRQFSNSRSEMNVSTLELGDSALYLCASSDGQVMNTEAFFGQGTRLTVV.

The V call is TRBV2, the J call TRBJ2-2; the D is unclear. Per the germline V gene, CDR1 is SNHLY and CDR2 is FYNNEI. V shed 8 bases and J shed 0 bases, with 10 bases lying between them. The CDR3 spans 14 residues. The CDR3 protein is CASRPRANTGELFF. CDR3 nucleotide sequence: TGTGCCAGCCGACCTCGGGCGAACACCGGGGAGCTGTTTTTT. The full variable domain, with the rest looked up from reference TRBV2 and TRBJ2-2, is EPEVTQTPSHQVTQMGQEVILRCVPISNHLYFYWYRQILGQKVEFLVSFYNNEISEKSEIFDDQFSVERPDGSNFTLKIRSTKLEDSAMYFCASRPRANTGELFFGEGSRLTVL.

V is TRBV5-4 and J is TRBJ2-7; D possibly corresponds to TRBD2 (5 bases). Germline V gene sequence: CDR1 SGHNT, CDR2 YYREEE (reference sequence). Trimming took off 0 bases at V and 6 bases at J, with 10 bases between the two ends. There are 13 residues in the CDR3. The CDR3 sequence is CASSLAGNREQYV. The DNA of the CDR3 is TGTGCCAGCAGCTTGGCGGGGAATCGCGAGCAGTACGTC.

For the CDR3, the DNA is TGTGCCAGCAGCCTCGGATGGGGGGGAGCCGGGGAGCTGTTTTTT. Its protein product is CASSLGWGGAGELFF. The rearrangement joins TRBV11-3 to TRBJ2-2; TRBD2 aligns across 7 bases. This CDR3 spans 15 amino acids. Germline lookup yields CDR1 SGHNT and CDR2 YENEEA. V was clipped by 5 bases and J by 6 bases; unmatched bases: 9.

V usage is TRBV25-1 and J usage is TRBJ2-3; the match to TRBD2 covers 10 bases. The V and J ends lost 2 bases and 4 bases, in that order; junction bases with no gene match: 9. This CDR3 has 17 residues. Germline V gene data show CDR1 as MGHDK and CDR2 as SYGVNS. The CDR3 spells CASSEPQAGGRADTQYF. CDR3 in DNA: TGTGCCAGCAGTGAACCTCAAGCGGGGGGGCGTGCAGATACGCAGTATTTT. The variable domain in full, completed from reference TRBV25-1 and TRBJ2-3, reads EADIYQTPRYLVIGTGKKITLECSQTMGHDKMYWYQQDPGMELHLIHYSYGVNSTEKGDLSSESTVSRIRTEHFPLTLESARPSHTSQYLCASSEPQAGGRADTQYFGPGTRLTVL.

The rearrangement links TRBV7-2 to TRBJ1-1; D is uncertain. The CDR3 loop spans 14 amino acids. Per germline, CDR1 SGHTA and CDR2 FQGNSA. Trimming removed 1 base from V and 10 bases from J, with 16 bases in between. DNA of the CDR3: TGTGCCAGCAGCTTAGGACATCTCTTCGAGGGAGCTTTCTTT. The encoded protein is CASSLGHLFEGAFF.

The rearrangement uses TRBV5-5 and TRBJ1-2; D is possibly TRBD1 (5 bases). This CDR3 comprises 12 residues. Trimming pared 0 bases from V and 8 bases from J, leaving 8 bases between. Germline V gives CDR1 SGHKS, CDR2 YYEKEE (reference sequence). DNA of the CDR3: TGTGCCAGCAGCTTGGGACAGACAGGCTACACCTTC. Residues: CASSLGQTGYTF.

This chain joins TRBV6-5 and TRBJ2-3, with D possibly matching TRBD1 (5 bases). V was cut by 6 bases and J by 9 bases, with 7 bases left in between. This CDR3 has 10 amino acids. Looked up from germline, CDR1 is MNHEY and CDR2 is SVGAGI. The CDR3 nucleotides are TGTGCCAGCAGAGGGGAAACGCAGTATTTT. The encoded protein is CASRGETQYF.

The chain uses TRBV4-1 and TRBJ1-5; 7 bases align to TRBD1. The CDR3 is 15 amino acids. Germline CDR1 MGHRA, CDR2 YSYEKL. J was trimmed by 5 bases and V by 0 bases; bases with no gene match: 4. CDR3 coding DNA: TGCGCCAGCAGCCAAGAAGGGCAGGGGGATCAGCCCCAGCATTTT. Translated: CASSQEGQGDQPQHF.

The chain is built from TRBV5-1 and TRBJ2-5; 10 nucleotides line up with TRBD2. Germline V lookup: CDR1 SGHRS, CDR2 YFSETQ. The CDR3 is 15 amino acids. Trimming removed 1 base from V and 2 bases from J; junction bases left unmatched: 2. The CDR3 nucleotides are TGCGCCAGCAGCTTGAGCGGGGGGGAACAAGAGACCCAGTACTTC. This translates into CASSLSGGEQETQYF.

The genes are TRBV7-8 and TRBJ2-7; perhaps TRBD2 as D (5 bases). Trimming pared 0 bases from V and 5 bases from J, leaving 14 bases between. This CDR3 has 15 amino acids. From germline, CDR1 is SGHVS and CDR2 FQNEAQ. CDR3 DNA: TGTGCCAGCAGCTTAGCACCATTGGGAGTACACGAGCAGTACGTC. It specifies CASSLAPLGVHEQYV.

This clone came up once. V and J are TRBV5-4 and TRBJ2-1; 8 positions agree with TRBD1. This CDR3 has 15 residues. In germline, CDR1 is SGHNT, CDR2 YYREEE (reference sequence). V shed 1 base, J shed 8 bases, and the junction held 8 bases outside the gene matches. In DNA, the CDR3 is TGTGCCAGCAGCTTGTACCAGGGGGCCGCGGATGAGCAGTTCTTC. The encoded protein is CASSLYQGAADEQFF.

CDR3 in amino acids: CASSLSDRERNQPQHF. Written as DNA, the CDR3 is TGTGCCAGCAGCCTAAGCGACAGGGAACGGAATCAGCCCCAGCATTTT. This chain links TRBV7-6 with TRBJ1-5; 7 bases map to TRBD1. The CDR3 is 16 amino acids. CDR1 and CDR2 from the germline V gene are SGHVS and FNYEAQ. J gave up 4 bases and V 5 bases, and 11 bases lay outside the gene matches.

The DNA for the CDR3 is TGTGCCAGCAGCCCGTCTAGCGGGAGAAACCACGAGCAGTACTTC. This gives the protein CASSPSSGRNHEQYF. The rearrangement links TRBV11-2 to TRBJ2-7; 10 nucleotides line up with TRBD2. Losses at the gene ends were 5 bases for V and 5 bases for J; bases not matched to a gene: 9. The CDR3 is 15 amino acids. CDR1 and CDR2 from the germline V gene are SGHAT and FQNNGV.

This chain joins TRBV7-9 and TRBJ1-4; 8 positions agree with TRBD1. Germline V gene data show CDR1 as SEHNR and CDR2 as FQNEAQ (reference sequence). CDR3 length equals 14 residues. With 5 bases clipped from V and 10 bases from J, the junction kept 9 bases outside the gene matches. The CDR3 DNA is TGTGCCAGCAGCCCGACACAGGGGGTGTCAAAACTGTTTTTT. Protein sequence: CASSPTQGVSKLFF.

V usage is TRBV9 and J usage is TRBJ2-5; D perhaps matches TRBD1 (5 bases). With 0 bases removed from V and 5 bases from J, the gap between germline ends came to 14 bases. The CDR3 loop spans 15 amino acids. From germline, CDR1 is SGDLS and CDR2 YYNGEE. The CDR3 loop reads CASSVEGQSRETQYF. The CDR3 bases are TGTGCCAGCAGCGTAGAGGGGCAATCGCGGGAGACCCAGTACTTC.

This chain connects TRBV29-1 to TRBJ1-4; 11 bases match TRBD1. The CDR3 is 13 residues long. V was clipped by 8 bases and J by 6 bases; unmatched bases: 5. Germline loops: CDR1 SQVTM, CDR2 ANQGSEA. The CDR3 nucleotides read TGCAGCACCCGGGACAGGGGGGATGAAAAACTGTTTTTT. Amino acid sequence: CSTRDRGDEKLFF.

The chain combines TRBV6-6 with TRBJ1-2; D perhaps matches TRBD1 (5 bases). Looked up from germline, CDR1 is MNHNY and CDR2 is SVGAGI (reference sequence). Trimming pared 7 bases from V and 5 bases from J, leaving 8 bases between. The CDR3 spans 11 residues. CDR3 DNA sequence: TGTGCCAGCACCCCAGGGTATGGCTACACCTTC. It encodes CASTPGYGYTF.

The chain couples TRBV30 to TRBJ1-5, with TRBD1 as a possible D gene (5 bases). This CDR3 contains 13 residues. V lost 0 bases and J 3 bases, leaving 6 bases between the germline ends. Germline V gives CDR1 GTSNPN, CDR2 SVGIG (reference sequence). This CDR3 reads CAWSVRVNQPQHF. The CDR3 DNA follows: TGTGCCTGGAGTGTCAGGGTCAATCAGCCCCAGCATTTT.

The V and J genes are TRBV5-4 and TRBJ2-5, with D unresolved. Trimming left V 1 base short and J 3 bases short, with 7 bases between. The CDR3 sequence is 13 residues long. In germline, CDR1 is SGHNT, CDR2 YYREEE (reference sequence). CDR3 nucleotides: TGTGCCAGCAGCTTGCTTGACAAAGAGACCCAGTACTTC. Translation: CASSLLDKETQYF.

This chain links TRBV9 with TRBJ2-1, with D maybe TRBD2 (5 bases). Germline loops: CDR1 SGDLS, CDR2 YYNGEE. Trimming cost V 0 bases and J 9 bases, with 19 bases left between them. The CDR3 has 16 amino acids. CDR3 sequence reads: CASSVEGSDGMGEQFF. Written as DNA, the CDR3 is TGTGCCAGCAGCGTAGAGGGCTCTGACGGGATGGGTGAGCAGTTCTTC.

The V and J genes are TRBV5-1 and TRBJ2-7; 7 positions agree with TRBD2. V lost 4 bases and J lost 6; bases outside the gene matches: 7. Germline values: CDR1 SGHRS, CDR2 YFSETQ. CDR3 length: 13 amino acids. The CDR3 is CASSLGGQTEQYF. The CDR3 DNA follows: TGCGCCAGCAGCCTGGGAGGGCAGACCGAGCAGTACTTC.

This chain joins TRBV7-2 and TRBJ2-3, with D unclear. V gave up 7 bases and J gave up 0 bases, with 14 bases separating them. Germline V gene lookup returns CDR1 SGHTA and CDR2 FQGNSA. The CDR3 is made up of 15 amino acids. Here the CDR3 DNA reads TGTGCCAGCACTGTGAGGCCGACTAGCACAGATACGCAGTATTTT. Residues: CASTVRPTSTDTQYF.